This T cell receptor (beta chain) was obtained from a study of regulatory T cells in long-lasting Graves disease. Construction of TCR beta libraries relied on iRepertoire HTBI primers and on Arm-PCR targeting CDR3 regions. TCRdb called the multiplex PCR reads again in MiXCR, with one record for every CDR3 protein. The repertoire holds some 230,000 distinct CDR3 sequences, with about 16% as singletons. Deletions cut 0 bases from V and 5 bases from J, with 7 bases between. Germline CDR1 SGHNT, CDR2 YENEEA. CDR3 length: 13 residues. Study findings and constraints: Thyroid tissue was not studied; only peripheral blood was. Relative to newly diagnosed Graves' patients, persistent ones had lower TCR diversity.

This clonotype has at least ten counts. The antigen remains undetermined. Stated time point: newly diagnosed GD, antithyroid drugs for less than 3 months. PBMC-extracted RNA yielded the TCR library. The starting material was peripheral blood mononuclear cells (PBMCs), obtained at new diagnosis, from a patient treated with antithyroid drugs. The receptor comes from a female donor with Graves disease. The V and J genes are TRBV11-3 and TRBJ2-5; D is ambiguous. Here the CDR3 DNA reads TGTGCCAGCAGCTTAGATTGGGCGGAGACCCAGTACTTC. Translation gives CASSLDWAETQYF.